This T cell receptor beta chain was profiled in a study of identical twins. Germline V gene lookup returns CDR1 SGHRS and CDR2 YFSETQ. The CDR3 has 15 residues. The trim removed 1 base at V and 3 bases at J, leaving 4 bases unmatched. TCRdb analysed the 5' RACE reads with MiXCR anew, one entry per CDR3 protein. The sample lists about 550,000 distinct CDR3 sequences, 20% to 25% seen once, with roughly 0.5% in the top ten. This sample also appeared in a second study, on yellow fever vaccine responses in identical twins.

The chain recombines TRBV5-1 with TRBJ2-7; 10 bases agree with TRBD2. This sequence was found in a woman aged 18-29 years in good health. The sequencing input was CD4+ T cells sorted from blood. The CDR3 sequence is CASSLSSGGFYEQYV. CDR3 bases: TGCGCCAGCAGCTTGTCTAGCGGGGGATTCTACGAGCAGTACGTC.